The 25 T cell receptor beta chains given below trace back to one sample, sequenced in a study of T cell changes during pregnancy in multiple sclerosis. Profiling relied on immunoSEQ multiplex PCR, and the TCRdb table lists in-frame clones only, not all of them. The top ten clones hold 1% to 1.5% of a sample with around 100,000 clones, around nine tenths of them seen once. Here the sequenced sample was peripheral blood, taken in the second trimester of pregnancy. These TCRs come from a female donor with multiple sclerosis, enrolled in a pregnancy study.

CDR3 nucleotides: TGTGCCAGCACCCCCGGGGGGAACGGCTATGGCTACACCTTC. Translation gives CASTPGGNGYGYTF. The V and J genes are TRBV28 and TRBJ1-2, with a weak D call TRBD1 (5 bases). The germline gives CDR1 MDHEN, CDR2 SYDVKM. Deletions cut 7 bases from V and 4 bases from J, with 16 bases between. The CDR3 has 14 residues.

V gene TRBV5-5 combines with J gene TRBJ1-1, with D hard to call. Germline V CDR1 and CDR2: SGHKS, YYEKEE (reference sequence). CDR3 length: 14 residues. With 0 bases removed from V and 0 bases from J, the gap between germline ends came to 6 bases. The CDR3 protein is CASSLAGMNTEAFF. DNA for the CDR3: TGTGCCAGCAGCTTGGCGGGAATGAACACTGAAGCTTTCTTT.

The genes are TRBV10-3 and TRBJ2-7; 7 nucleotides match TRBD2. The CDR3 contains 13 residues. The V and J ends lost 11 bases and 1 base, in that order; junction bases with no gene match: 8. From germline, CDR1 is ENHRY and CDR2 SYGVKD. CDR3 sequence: CAGSGGSSYEQYF. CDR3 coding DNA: TGTGCCGGTTCGGGGGGAAGTTCCTACGAGCAGTACTTC.

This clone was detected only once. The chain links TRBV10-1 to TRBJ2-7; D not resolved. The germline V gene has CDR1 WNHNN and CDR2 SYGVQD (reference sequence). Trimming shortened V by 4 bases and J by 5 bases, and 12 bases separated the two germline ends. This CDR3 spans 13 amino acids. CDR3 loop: CASSGSSSNEQYF. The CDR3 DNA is TGCGCCAGCAGTGGTAGTAGCTCGAACGAGCAGTACTTC.

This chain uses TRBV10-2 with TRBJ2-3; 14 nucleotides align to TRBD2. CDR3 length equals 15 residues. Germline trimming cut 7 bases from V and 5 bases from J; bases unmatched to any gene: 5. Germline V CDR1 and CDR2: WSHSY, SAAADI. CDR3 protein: CASTGLAGEVDTQYF. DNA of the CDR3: TGCGCCAGCACGGGACTAGCGGGGGAGGTAGATACGCAGTATTTT.

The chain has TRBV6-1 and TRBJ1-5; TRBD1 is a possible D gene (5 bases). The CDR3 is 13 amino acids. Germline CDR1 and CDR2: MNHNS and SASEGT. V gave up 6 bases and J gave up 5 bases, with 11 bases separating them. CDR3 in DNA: TGTGCCAGCAGACTGACGGGGGATCAGCCCCAGCATTTT. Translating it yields CASRLTGDQPQHF.

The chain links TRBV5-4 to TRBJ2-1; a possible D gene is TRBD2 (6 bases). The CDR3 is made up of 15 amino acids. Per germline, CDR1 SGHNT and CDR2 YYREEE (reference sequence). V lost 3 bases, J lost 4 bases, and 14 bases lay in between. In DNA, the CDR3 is TGTGCCAGCAGCTCGGAGCTAGCGAATTACAATGAGCAGTTCTTC. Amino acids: CASSSELANYNEQFF.

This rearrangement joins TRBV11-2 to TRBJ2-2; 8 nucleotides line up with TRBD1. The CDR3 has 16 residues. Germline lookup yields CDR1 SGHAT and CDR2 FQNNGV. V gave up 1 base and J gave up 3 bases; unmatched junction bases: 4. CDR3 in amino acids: CASSLVQGAYTGELFF. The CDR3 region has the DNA TGTGCCAGCAGCTTAGTCCAGGGGGCGTACACCGGGGAGCTGTTTTTT.

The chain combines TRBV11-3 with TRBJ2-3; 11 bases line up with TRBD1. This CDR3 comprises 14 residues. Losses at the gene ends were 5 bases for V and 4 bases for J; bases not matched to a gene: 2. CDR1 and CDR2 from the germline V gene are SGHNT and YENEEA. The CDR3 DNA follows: TGTGCCAGCAGCCGGACAGGGGGCTCAGATACGCAGTATTTT. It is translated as CASSRTGGSDTQYF.

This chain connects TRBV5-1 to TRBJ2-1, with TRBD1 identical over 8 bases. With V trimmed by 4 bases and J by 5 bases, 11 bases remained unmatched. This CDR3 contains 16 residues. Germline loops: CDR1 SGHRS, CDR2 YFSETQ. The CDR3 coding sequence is TGCGCCAGCAGCCCCCGACAGGGGTCAACAAACAATGAGCAGTTCTTC. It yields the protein CASSPRQGSTNNEQFF. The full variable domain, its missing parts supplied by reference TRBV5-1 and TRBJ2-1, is KAGVTQTPRYLIKTRGQQVTLSCSPISGHRSVSWYQQTPGQGLQFLFEYFSETQRNKGNFPGRFSGRQFSNSRSEMNVSTLELGDSALYLCASSPRQGSTNNEQFFGPGTRLTVL.

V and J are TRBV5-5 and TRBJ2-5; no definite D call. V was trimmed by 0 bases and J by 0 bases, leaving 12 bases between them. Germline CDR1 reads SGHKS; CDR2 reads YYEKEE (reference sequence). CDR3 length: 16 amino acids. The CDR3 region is CASSLEMFADQETQYF. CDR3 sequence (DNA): TGTGCCAGCAGCTTGGAGATGTTTGCGGACCAAGAGACCCAGTACTTC. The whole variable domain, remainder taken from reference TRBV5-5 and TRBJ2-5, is DAGVTQSPTHLIKTRGQQVTLRCSPISGHKSVSWYQQVLGQGPQFIFQYYEKEERGRGNFPDRFSARQFPNYSSELNVNALLLGDSALYLCASSLEMFADQETQYFGPGTRLLVL.

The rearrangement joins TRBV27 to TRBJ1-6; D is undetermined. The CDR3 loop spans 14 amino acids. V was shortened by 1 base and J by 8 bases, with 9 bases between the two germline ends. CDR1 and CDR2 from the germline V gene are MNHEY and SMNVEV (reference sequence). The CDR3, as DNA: TGTGCCAGCAGTTTATGGGCGGGAGATTCACCCCTCCACTTT. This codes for CASSLWAGDSPLHF.

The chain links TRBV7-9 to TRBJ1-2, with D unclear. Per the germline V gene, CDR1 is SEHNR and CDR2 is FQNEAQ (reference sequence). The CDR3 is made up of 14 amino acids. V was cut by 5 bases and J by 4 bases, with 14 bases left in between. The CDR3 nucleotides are TGTGCCAGCAGCCAAGAACACCTTTCCTATGGCTACACCTTC. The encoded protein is CASSQEHLSYGYTF.

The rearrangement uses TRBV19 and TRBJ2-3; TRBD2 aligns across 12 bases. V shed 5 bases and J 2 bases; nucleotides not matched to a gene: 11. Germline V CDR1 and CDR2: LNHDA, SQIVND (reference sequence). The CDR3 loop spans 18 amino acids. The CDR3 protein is CASSSGTSGFLSTDTQYF. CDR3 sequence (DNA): TGTGCCAGTAGTTCCGGGACTAGCGGGTTCCTCTCCACAGATACGCAGTATTTT. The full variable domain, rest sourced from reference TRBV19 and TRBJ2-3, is DGGITQSPKYLFRKEGQNVTLSCEQNLNHDAMYWYRQDPGQGLRLIYYSQIVNDFQKGDIAEGYSVSREKKESFPLTVTSAQKNPTAFYLCASSSGTSGFLSTDTQYFGPGTRLTVL.

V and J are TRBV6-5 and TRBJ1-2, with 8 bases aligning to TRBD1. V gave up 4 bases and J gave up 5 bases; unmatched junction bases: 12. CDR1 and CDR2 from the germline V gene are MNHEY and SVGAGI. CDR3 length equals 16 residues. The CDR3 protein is CASSLSPQGAGYGYTF. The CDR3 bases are TGTGCCAGCAGTTTATCGCCGCAGGGGGCGGGATATGGCTACACCTTC.

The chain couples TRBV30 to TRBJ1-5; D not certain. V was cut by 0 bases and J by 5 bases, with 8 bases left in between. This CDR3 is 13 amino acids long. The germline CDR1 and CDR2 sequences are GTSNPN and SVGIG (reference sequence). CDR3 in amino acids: CAWSVSRDQPQHF. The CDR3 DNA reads TGTGCCTGGAGTGTGAGTCGCGATCAGCCCCAGCATTTT.

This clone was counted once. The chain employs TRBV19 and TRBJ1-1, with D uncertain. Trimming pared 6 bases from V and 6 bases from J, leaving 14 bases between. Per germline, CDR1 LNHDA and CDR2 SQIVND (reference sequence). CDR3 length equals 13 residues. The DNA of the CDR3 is TGTGCCAGTAGCACAGTTTCTTCGGCTGAAGCTTTCTTT. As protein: CASSTVSSAEAFF.

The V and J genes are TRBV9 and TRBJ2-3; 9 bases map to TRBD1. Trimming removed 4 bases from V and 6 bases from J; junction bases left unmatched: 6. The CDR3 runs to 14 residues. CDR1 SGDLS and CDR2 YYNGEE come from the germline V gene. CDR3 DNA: TGTGCCAGCAGCACAACAGGGGGCGCGGATACGCAGTATTTT. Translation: CASSTTGGADTQYF.

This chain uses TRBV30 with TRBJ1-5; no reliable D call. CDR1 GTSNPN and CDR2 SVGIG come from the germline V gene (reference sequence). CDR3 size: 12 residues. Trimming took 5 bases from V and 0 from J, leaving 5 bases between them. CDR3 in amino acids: CAWGSSNQPQHF. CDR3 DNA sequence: TGTGCCTGGGGGAGTAGCAATCAGCCCCAGCATTTT. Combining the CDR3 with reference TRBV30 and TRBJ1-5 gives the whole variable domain SQTIHQWPATLVQPVGSPLSLECTVEGTSNPNLYWYRQAAGRGLQLLFYSVGIGQISSEVPQNLSASRPQDRQFILSSKKLLLSDSGFYLCAWGSSNQPQHFGDGTRLSIL.

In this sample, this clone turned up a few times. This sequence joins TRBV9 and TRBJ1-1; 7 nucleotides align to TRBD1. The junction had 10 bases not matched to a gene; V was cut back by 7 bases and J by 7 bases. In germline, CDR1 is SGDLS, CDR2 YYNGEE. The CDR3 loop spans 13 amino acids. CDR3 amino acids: CASSRSGTDEAFF. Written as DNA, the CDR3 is TGTGCCAGCTCAAGAAGTGGGACAGATGAAGCTTTCTTT.

The CDR3 coding sequence is TGTGCCAGCAGTTACAGAGGAGAGGGTGGCTATGGCTACACCTTC. This codes for CASSYRGEGGYGYTF. V and J are TRBV6-5 and TRBJ1-2; D uncertain. V lost 2 bases, J lost 4 bases, and 14 bases lay in between. The germline gives CDR1 MNHEY, CDR2 SVGAGI. This CDR3 comprises 15 residues.

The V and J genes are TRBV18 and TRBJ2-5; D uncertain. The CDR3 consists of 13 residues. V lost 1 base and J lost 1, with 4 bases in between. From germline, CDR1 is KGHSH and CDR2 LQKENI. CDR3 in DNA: TGTGCCAGCTCACCACGTCTCCAAGAGACCCAGTACTTC. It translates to CASSPRLQETQYF.

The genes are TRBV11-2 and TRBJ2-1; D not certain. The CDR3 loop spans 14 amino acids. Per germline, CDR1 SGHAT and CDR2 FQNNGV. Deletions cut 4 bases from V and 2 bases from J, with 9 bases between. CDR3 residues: CASSSLSPYNEQFF. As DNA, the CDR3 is TGTGCCAGCAGCTCCCTCTCTCCCTACAATGAGCAGTTCTTC.

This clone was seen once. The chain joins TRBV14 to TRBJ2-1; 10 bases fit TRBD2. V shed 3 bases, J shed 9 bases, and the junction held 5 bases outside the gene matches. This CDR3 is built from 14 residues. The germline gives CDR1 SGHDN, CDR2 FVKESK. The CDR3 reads CASSHGLAGVEQFF. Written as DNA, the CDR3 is TGTGCCAGCAGCCACGGGCTAGCGGGGGTTGAGCAGTTCTTC.

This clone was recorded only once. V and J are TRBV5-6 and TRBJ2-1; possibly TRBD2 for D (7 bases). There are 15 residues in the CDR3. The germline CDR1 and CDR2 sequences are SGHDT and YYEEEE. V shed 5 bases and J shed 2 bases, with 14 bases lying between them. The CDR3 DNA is TGTGCCAGCAGTTCTGCGGGGGCTACCTACAATGAGCAGTTCTTC. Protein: CASSSAGATYNEQFF.